This TCR beta chain was recorded in a study of T cell repertoires in cytomegalovirus infection. Overall study context: Used in the study were CMV epitopes, some recently identified and HLA-C-restricted, others well-studied and HLA-B-restricted. Study results and caveats: Clonotype analysis showed dominance of the ex vivo response by HLA-C-restricted CMV-specific TCR beta clonotypes. Using cumulative public TCR beta family frequency, the authors identified those who carried CMV together with the relevant HLA.

TCRdb passed the reads through MiXCR, listing each CDR3 protein once. The table includes around 120,000 distinct CDR3 sequences, around 45% detected once. This clonotype was picked up many times. What it binds is not known. The sequencing here drew on CD8+ T cells from cultured PBMCs, taken from culture after CMV antigen stimulation. The source is a human donor in good health (CMV status not recorded). Some clones in this sample may be carry-over from other donors' samples.

CDR3 nucleotide sequence: TGTGCCAGCAGCCATCCTTCGGGACTTGCCACCGGGGAGCTGTTTTTT. This translates into CASSHPSGLATGELFF. The rearrangement uses TRBV3-1 and TRBJ2-2, with a tentative D call TRBD2 (6 bases). The V and J ends lost 3 bases and 4 bases respectively, with 15 bases between them. Germline CDR1 reads LGHDT; CDR2 reads YNNKEL (reference sequence). This CDR3 spans 16 amino acids.